The rows below give T cell receptor beta chains drawn from one sample of a study of CD8+ T cells in alopecia areata. Repertoires were generated with immunoSEQ multiplex PCR, while TCRdb's copy carries only in-frame clones and drops some. Here the sample spans about 110,000 clones, under 60% being singletons. What was sequenced was NKG2D-low CD8+ T cells sorted from blood. The receptors originated from a human donor with alopecia areata. The CDR3 runs from the conserved cysteine through the conserved F or W. D genes are given only for firm matches. Clone sizes are given selectively: once, few, many, or a class where the clone is expanded.

CDR3nt	CDR3aa	j_gene	abundance	d_gene	v_gene
TGTGCCATCAGTAGAGGGACTAGCGGGACCTACAATGAGCAGTTCTTC	CAISRGTSGTYNEQFF	TRBJ2-1	few	TRBD2	TRBV10-3
TGCGCCAGCAGTGTAAGGACTTTCAATGAGCAGTTCTTC	CASSVRTFNEQFF	TRBJ2-1	-	-	TRBV10-1
TGCGCCAGCGCCGAGTACGAGCAGTACTTC	CASAEYEQYF	TRBJ2-7	few	-	TRBV10-2
TGTGCCAGCAGTGCGGGACAGTCCTACGAGCAGTACTTC	CASSAGQSYEQYF	TRBJ2-7	-	-	TRBV27
TGTGCCAGCAGTTTAACGGGACTGTCAGAAGCTTTCTTT	CASSLTGLSEAFF	TRBJ1-1	-	-	TRBV27
TGTGCCAGCAGTCAAACCGGGCGGGTTACCTACAATGAGCAGTTCTTC	CASSQTGRVTYNEQFF	TRBJ2-1	-	-	TRBV28
TGCGCCAGCAGCATTCCGCGCAGCTGGATCGTCCATGAGCAGTTCTTC	CASSIPRSWIVHEQFF	TRBJ2-1	-	-	TRBV5-1
TGTGCCAGCAGCCCCGGGACAGCGGGGGGCGAGCAGTACTTC	CASSPGTAGGEQYF	TRBJ2-7	-	TRBD2	TRBV13
TGTGCCAGCAGCTCCGGGACAGGCCAACCCTACGAGCAGTACTTC	CASSSGTGQPYEQYF	TRBJ2-7	-	TRBD1	TRBV7-2
TGTGCCAGCAGCCAAGGACTAGGGCCCTACGAGCAGTACTTC	CASSQGLGPYEQYF	TRBJ2-7	-	TRBD2	TRBV7-3
TGTGCCAGCAGTTCGAGCGGGAGGGCCGTAGATGAGCAGTTCTTC	CASSSSGRAVDEQFF	TRBJ2-1	few	TRBD2	TRBV7-9
TGTGCCAGCAGCCAAGTGCCTTACAATGAGCAGTTCTTC	CASSQVPYNEQFF	TRBJ2-1	-	-	TRBV14
TGTGCCAGCAGCGTGACCCCTCGGACACCGGGCCCGGGCAATGAGCAGTTCTTC	CASSVTPRTPGPGNEQFF	TRBJ2-1	-	-	TRBV9
TGTGCCAGCAGCGTAGTAGGGAACTCCTACAATGAGCAGTTCTTC	CASSVVGNSYNEQFF	TRBJ2-1	-	-	TRBV9
TGTGCCAGCAGCGTAGGAAGGACTAGCAAAAAGGGTGAGCAGTTCTTC	CASSVGRTSKKGEQFF	TRBJ2-1	-	TRBD2	TRBV9
TGTGCCAGCAGTTCAGGGCTCTATCAGCCCCAGCATTTT	CASSSGLYQPQHF	TRBJ1-5	few	-	TRBV27
TGTGCCAGCAGTCTAGCGGGAGCATCTGAGCAGTTCTTC	CASSLAGASEQFF	TRBJ2-1	few	TRBD2	TRBV27
TGTGCCATCAAGCCGGCGGGGGGAACAGATACGCAGTATTTT	CAIKPAGGTDTQYF	TRBJ2-3	few	TRBD2	TRBV10-3
TGCGCCAGCAGCCAAGGCGGGGGACCTTACAATGAGCAGTTCTTC	CASSQGGGPYNEQFF	TRBJ2-1	-	TRBD2	TRBV4-1
TGTGCCAGCAGTGCAGCACCCTACGAGCAGTACTTC	CASSAAPYEQYF	TRBJ2-7	-	-	TRBV2
TGCAGCGTCGTCCCCACAAACTCCTACGAGCAGTACTTC	CSVVPTNSYEQYF	TRBJ2-7	-	-	TRBV29-1
TGTGCCAGCAGTTTTGGTGCGGGTAACTCTGGCTACACCTTC	CASSFGAGNSGYTF	TRBJ1-2	-	-	TRBV28
TGTGCCAGTAGAGGAGAACAGGGAGACAATGAGCAGTTCTTC	CASRGEQGDNEQFF	TRBJ2-1	-	-	TRBV19
TGCAGCGTTCGGATCCGGGGTCTCGATGAGCAGTTCTTC	CSVRIRGLDEQFF	TRBJ2-1	-	-	TRBV29-1
TGTGCCAGCAGTTTATCTGGGATGGTGGGCTACGAGCAGTACTTC	CASSLSGMVGYEQYF	TRBJ2-7	-	-	TRBV28
TGTGCCAACCCTCTAGCGGGAGGATCCACCGGGGAGCTGTTTTTT	CANPLAGGSTGELFF	TRBJ2-2	few	TRBD2	TRBV7-9
TGTGCCAGCAGCTTGGAGCCAGGTAGCAATGAGCAGTTCTTC	CASSLEPGSNEQFF	TRBJ2-1	few	-	TRBV5-6
TGTGCCTCCGGGGCAGGGACAAACCAGCCCCAGCATTTT	CASGAGTNQPQHF	TRBJ1-5	few	-	TRBV10-3
TGTGCCAGCAGACGGGTCTTGATGAACACTGAAGCTTTCTTT	CASRRVLMNTEAFF	TRBJ1-1	-	-	TRBV28
TGCGCCAGCAAGGGGACACCATACTACGAGCAGTACTTC	CASKGTPYYEQYF	TRBJ2-7	-	-	TRBV10-1
TGCAGCGTTGAACCGCTCGGAGACCCTGAAGCTTTCTTT	CSVEPLGDPEAFF	TRBJ1-1	few	-	TRBV29-1
TGTGCCAGTAGCGCCGGGTCAAGACAGTTCTTC	CASSAGSRQFF	TRBJ2-1	-	-	TRBV19
TGTGCCAGCAGCGGATGGAACACTGAAGCTTTCTTT	CASSGWNTEAFF	TRBJ1-1	-	-	TRBV9
TGCGCCAGCAGCTTCGAGCGGGACTACAATGAGCAGTTCTTC	CASSFERDYNEQFF	TRBJ2-1	few	TRBD2	TRBV5-1
TGCGCCAGCAGCTTCCGATGGAGCTCCTACAATGAGCAGTTCTTC	CASSFRWSSYNEQFF	TRBJ2-1	-	-	TRBV5-1
TGTGCCAGCAGCCGGACAGGGGAACTCTACGAGCAGTACTTC	CASSRTGELYEQYF	TRBJ2-7	-	TRBD1	TRBV7-9
TGTGCCAGCAGCAGACGGGACTCAGGATCCGACGAGCAGTACTTC	CASSRRDSGSDEQYF	TRBJ2-7	-	-	TRBV13
TGCAGCTGGGTGGGGGACTATGGCTACACCTTC	CSWVGDYGYTF	TRBJ1-2	-	-	TRBV29-1
TGTGCCATCACGGTCAGGGGGGGATATGGCTACACCTTC	CAITVRGGYGYTF	TRBJ1-2	-	TRBD1	TRBV10-3
TGTGCCAGCAGGTGGCAGGGGTACAACGAGCAGTACTTC	CASRWQGYNEQYF	TRBJ2-7	-	-	TRBV2
TGCGCCAGCAGCACTATACAGGCCCAGGGAGAGAATCAGCCCCAGCATTTT	CASSTIQAQGENQPQHF	TRBJ1-5	-	-	TRBV23-1
TGTGCCAGCAGTGAAGTCACAGCCGGTGGCTATGGCTACACCTTC	CASSEVTAGGYGYTF	TRBJ1-2	few	-	TRBV25-1
TGTGCCTGGTCAGGGGCCTACGAGCAGTACTTC	CAWSGAYEQYF	TRBJ2-7	-	-	TRBV30
TGTGCCAGCAGCTTTTTCCGGGACTATGTGAACACTGAAGCTTTCTTT	CASSFFRDYVNTEAFF	TRBJ1-1	-	-	TRBV5-4
TGTGCCAGCAGTTTATCCCGAACAGGGAGTAACAATGAGCAGTTCTTC	CASSLSRTGSNNEQFF	TRBJ2-1	-	-	TRBV27
TGCGCCAGCAGCGCGGTATCGGCAGGGGTTGATGGCTACACCTTC	CASSAVSAGVDGYTF	TRBJ1-2	-	-	TRBV5-1
TGTGCCAGCAGCCGGACTAGCGTCACAAATGAGCAGTTCTTC	CASSRTSVTNEQFF	TRBJ2-1	-	TRBD2	TRBV14
TGCGCCAGCAGCCAAGATTCCGACGCCATCCCCCACTACGAGCAGTACTTC	CASSQDSDAIPHYEQYF	TRBJ2-7	-	-	TRBV4-1
TGTGCCAGCAGCTTAGGTGGTCAGCCCCAGCATTTT	CASSLGGQPQHF	TRBJ1-5	few	-	TRBV4-2
TGTGCCAGCAGTGTGCGGGAGGGCCGCCAAGAGACCCAGTACTTC	CASSVREGRQETQYF	TRBJ2-5	few	TRBD2	TRBV27
TGCGCCAGCAGCTTCAACGGTTTGGGGGGACAGGCCAAAAACATTCAGTACTTC	CASSFNGLGGQAKNIQYF	TRBJ2-4	few	-	TRBV5-1
TGTGCCAGCTCACCACGGCGGGACGCCAATTATGGCTACACCTTC	CASSPRRDANYGYTF	TRBJ1-2	-	-	TRBV18
TGTGCCAGCAGCTTGTGGAAGAACCGAGGTAGTACGTCCTATGGCTACACCTTC	CASSLWKNRGSTSYGYTF	TRBJ1-2	few	-	TRBV13
TGTGCCAGCAGCTTAGGGTATCCTTATAGCAATCAGCCCCAGCATTTT	CASSLGYPYSNQPQHF	TRBJ1-5	once	-	TRBV7-8